Listed below are T cell receptor beta chains from one sample, sequenced in a study of blood T cells in healthy people across ages. MiXCR, applied by TCRdb to the 5' RACE reads, yields one record per CDR3 protein. The table lists 1.5 million to 2 million distinct CDR3 sequences, roughly 27% of them singletons. Specimen: blood. All receptors derive from a woman aged 25 to 39 in good health. Each CDR3 is given with its conserved first and last residue. A D gene is named only where the DNA matches it firmly. Size values are once, few and many counts, or a class for expanded clones, and some rows have none.

clone_size d_call j_call v_call cdr3_aa cdr3_nt
few . TRBJ2-5 TRBV20-1 CSAPSETQYF TGCAGTGCACCGTCGGAGACCCAGTACTTC
. TRBD1 TRBJ1-1 TRBV5-4 CASSPGDRVKTEAFF TGTGCCAGCAGCCCCGGGGACAGGGTAAAGACTGAAGCTTTCTTT
few . TRBJ2-1 TRBV9 CASSVARGSNEQFF TGTGCCAGCAGCGTAGCTAGGGGTTCTAATGAGCAGTTCTTC
once TRBD1 TRBJ2-7 TRBV5-1 CASSLALSRDSLREQYF TGCGCCAGCAGCTTGGCCCTCAGCCGGGACAGTCTTCGCGAGCAGTACTTC
few . TRBJ2-6 TRBV19 CATRKGGNSGANVLTF TGTGCCACCAGAAAGGGGGGCAACTCTGGGGCCAACGTCCTGACTTTC
once TRBD1 TRBJ1-4 TRBV7-3 CASSLDRASANEKLFF TGTGCCAGCAGCTTGGACAGGGCCTCAGCTAATGAAAAACTGTTTTTT
few . TRBJ1-5 TRBV19 CASSLGLTPYQPQHF TGTGCCAGTAGTTTGGGACTGACCCCTTATCAGCCCCAGCATTTT
few . TRBJ2-7 TRBV5-5 CASSQLPGPGRGEQYF TGTGCCAGCAGCCAACTCCCGGGGCCGGGGCGCGGCGAGCAGTACTTC
. . TRBJ2-3 TRBV20-1 CSARDLIGTSQYF TGCAGTGCTAGAGACCTTATCGGTACCTCGCAGTATTTT
few TRBD1 TRBJ1-5 TRBV5-1 CASSPDPTGDWNQPQHF TGCGCCAGCAGCCCGGATCCGACAGGGGATTGGAATCAGCCCCAGCATTTT
many . TRBJ2-7 TRBV2 CASSVSIYEQYF TGTGCCAGCAGTGTTTCAATCTACGAGCAGTACTTC
. . TRBJ2-2 TRBV6-5 CASSYGGADTGELFF TGTGCCAGCAGTTATGGGGGTGCGGACACCGGGGAGCTGTTTTTT
. TRBD2 TRBJ2-7 TRBV20-1 CSALRGTYSYEQYF TGCAGTGCCCTGCGGGGGACCTACTCCTACGAGCAGTACTTC
. . TRBJ2-1 TRBV29-1 CSLLTPYNEQFF TGCAGCCTCCTAACCCCCTACAATGAGCAGTTCTTC
. . TRBJ2-1 TRBV11-2 CASSFYRGARDEQFF TGTGCCAGCAGCTTTTACCGGGGGGCTAGGGATGAGCAGTTCTTC
many . TRBJ2-7 TRBV12-3/TRBV12-4 CASRARGDEQYF TGTGCCAGCAGGGCCAGGGGAGACGAGCAGTACTTC
many . TRBJ2-7 TRBV7-9 CASSSFTGALAYEQYF TGTGCCAGCAGTTCCTTCACCGGGGCCTTAGCCTACGAGCAGTACTTC
. . TRBJ1-6 TRBV9 CASSVIGDNSPLHF TGTGCCAGTAGCGTGATAGGGGATAATTCACCCCTCCACTTT
. . TRBJ1-1 TRBV12-3/TRBV12-4 CASTETSGYWGLNTEAFF TGTGCCAGCACCGAAACCTCCGGGTACTGGGGCCTGAACACTGAAGCTTTCTTT
. . TRBJ1-2 TRBV12-3/TRBV12-4 CASSPVRRNYGYTF TGTGCCAGCAGCCCCGTGAGGCGAAACTATGGCTACACCTTC
. TRBD2 TRBJ2-7 TRBV14 CASSHQGLGPYEQYF TGTGCCAGCAGCCACCAGGGACTAGGCCCCTACGAGCAGTACTTC
few TRBD1 TRBJ1-1 TRBV12-3/TRBV12-4 CASSLGGQDKAFF TGTGCCAGCAGTTTAGGGGGACAGGATAAGGCTTTCTTT
. TRBD1 TRBJ2-1 TRBV10-2 CASSEPGQGDNEQFF TGCGCCAGCAGTGAACCGGGACAGGGGGACAATGAGCAGTTCTTC
few . TRBJ2-7 TRBV5-1 CASSSQGTTYEQYF TGCGCCAGCAGCTCACAGGGAACAACCTACGAGCAGTACTTC
. TRBD1 TRBJ1-5 TRBV6-6 CASSTTGVRSNQPQHF TGTGCCAGCAGTACGACAGGGGTAAGGAGCAATCAGCCCCAGCATTTT
. . TRBJ2-6 TRBV7-2 CASSPGRRQANVLTF TGTGCCAGCAGCCCGGGACGGCGCCAGGCCAACGTCCTGACTTTC
few TRBD2 TRBJ2-1 TRBV11-2 CASTRNAASGRNEQFF TGTGCCAGCACCAGAAATGCGGCTAGCGGGAGGAATGAGCAGTTCTTC
few TRBD1 TRBJ1-4 TRBV27 CASGVTDRGKLFF TGTGCCAGCGGGGTGACCGACAGGGGAAAACTGTTTTTT
few TRBD2 TRBJ2-1 TRBV3-1 CASSQDRLAGGFDEQFF TGTGCCAGCAGCCAAGACCGCCTAGCGGGGGGATTTGATGAGCAGTTCTTC
. TRBD1 TRBJ2-2 TRBV24-1 CATTPGQGATGELFF TGTGCCACCACACCGGGACAGGGGGCTACCGGGGAGCTGTTTTTT
. TRBD1 TRBJ2-1 TRBV24-1 CATSDRTGSSYNEQFF TGTGCCACCAGTGACAGGACAGGGAGCTCCTACAATGAGCAGTTCTTC
many TRBD1 TRBJ1-2 TRBV5-1 CASSLVSGGNYGYTF TGCGCCAGCAGCTTGGTTTCAGGGGGAAACTATGGCTACACCTTC
. TRBD1 TRBJ1-1 TRBV6-6 CASSSDRSEAFF TGTGCCAGCAGTTCGGACAGGTCTGAAGCTTTCTTT
few TRBD1 TRBJ1-4 TRBV4-1 CASSQGDRNEKLFF TGCGCCAGCAGCCAAGGGGACAGAAACGAAAAACTGTTTTTT
. . TRBJ1-2 TRBV7-2 CASSLFPGAGYTF TGTGCCAGCAGCTTATTCCCAGGGGCCGGCTACACCTTC
. . TRBJ2-3 TRBV27 CASSFSPPDSSTDTQYF TGTGCCAGCAGTTTTTCCCCCCCTGACTCTAGCACAGATACGCAGTATTTT
few TRBD2 TRBJ2-3 TRBV12-3/TRBV12-4 CASSLVRESVDTQYF TGTGCCAGCAGTTTGGTGCGGGAGAGCGTAGATACGCAGTATTTT
. . TRBJ2-5 TRBV20-1 CSAPGVSSWEQYF TGCAGTGCCCCGGGCGTAAGCTCTTGGGAGCAGTACTTC
. . TRBJ2-7 TRBV2 CASREDASYEQYF TGTGCCAGCAGGGAAGACGCGTCCTACGAGCAGTACTTC
. TRBD1 TRBJ1-2 TRBV6-6 CASNPRDSPNYGYTF TGTGCCAGCAACCCGAGGGACAGCCCTAACTATGGCTACACCTTC
. TRBD2 TRBJ2-7 TRBV7-9 CASSLLAGVANEQYF TGTGCCAGCAGCCTACTAGCGGGGGTGGCTAATGAGCAGTACTTC
few TRBD1 TRBJ2-1 TRBV7-6 CASSLPGQGIDEQFF TGTGCCAGCAGCCTCCCGGGACAGGGGATCGATGAGCAGTTCTTC
few . TRBJ2-1 TRBV4-1 CASSQDGLAYNEQFF TGCGCCAGCAGCCAAGATGGCCTAGCCTACAATGAGCAGTTCTTC
. TRBD2 TRBJ2-1 TRBV9 CASSVAMASGRNEQFF TGTGCCAGCAGCGTAGCGATGGCTAGCGGGAGGAATGAGCAGTTCTTC
. . TRBJ1-2 TRBV2 CASSERPDYGYTF TGTGCCAGCAGTGAAAGGCCAGACTATGGCTACACCTTC
. . TRBJ1-6 TRBV14 CASSQDDAAPVHF TGTGCCAGCAGCCAAGATGATGCGGCCCCGGTCCACTTT
. . TRBJ2-4 TRBV28 CASSAQGSGYF TGTGCCAGCAGTGCCCAGGGTAGCGGGTACTTC
. TRBD2 TRBJ2-5 TRBV7-7 CASSLISGGKTGTQYF TGTGCCAGCAGCTTAATTAGCGGGGGTAAAACAGGGACCCAGTACTTC
. TRBD2 TRBJ2-6 TRBV4-1 CASSQTGLALSGANVLTF TGCGCCAGCAGCCAAACCGGACTAGCCCTGTCTGGGGCCAACGTCCTGACTTTC
once TRBD1 TRBJ1-5 TRBV6-6 CASSYWTGDQPQHF TGTGCCAGCAGTTACTGGACAGGTGATCAGCCCCAGCATTTT